Listed here are 16 T cell receptor beta chains from one sample, sequenced in a study of blood T cell repertoires in COVID-19. The data were produced by immunoSEQ multiplex PCR, yet TCRdb's version contains in-frame clones alone and is incomplete. The top ten hold 13% of the sample, which has approximately 130,000 clones, approximately 84% seen once. Sequencing was carried out using peripheral blood. The receptors derive from a human donor in a cohort sampled during active COVID-19.

The sample holds one count of this clone. V gene TRBV4-2 combines with J gene TRBJ2-5, with TRBD1 identical over 7 bases. Germline V gene lookup returns CDR1 LGHNA and CDR2 YNFKEQ. The ends lost 1 base at V and 2 bases at J; junction bases unmatched: 4. This CDR3 comprises 15 residues. The CDR3 spells CASSQVPDRQETQYF. In nucleotides, the CDR3 is TGTGCCAGCAGCCAAGTTCCGGACAGGCAAGAGACCCAGTACTTC.

This clone was seen once. V usage is TRBV12-3 or TRBV12-4 and J usage is TRBJ1-2; D unclear. V lost 1 base, J lost 10 bases, and 13 bases lay in between. There are 13 residues in the CDR3. The CDR3 DNA follows: TGTGCCAGCAGTTTAGGTTCGAACACCCCCTACACCTTC. It translates to CASSLGSNTPYTF.

Only a few counts were recorded for this clone. The chain couples TRBV5-4 to TRBJ1-2; the D is unclear. Germline lookup yields CDR1 SGHNT and CDR2 YYREEE (reference sequence). The CDR3 consists of 13 residues. V lost 3 bases to trimming and J lost 9 bases, with 15 bases between them. CDR3 region: CASSSTETQSYTF. The CDR3 nucleotides are TGTGCCAGCAGCTCTACAGAAACCCAGAGCTACACCTTC.

This clone was observed a few times. The V and J genes are TRBV11-2 and TRBJ2-7; D may be TRBD2 (7 bases). Germline V lookup: CDR1 SGHAT, CDR2 FQNNGV. The ends were cut back, 10 bases at V and 6 bases at J, with 13 bases in the middle. The length of the CDR3 is 11 residues. DNA for the CDR3: TGTGCCACCGCCGGGGGGCTCGAGCAGTACTTC. It specifies CATAGGLEQYF.

V and J are TRBV6-4 and TRBJ2-2; D gene uncertain. CDR3 length equals 13 residues. CDR1 MRHNA and CDR2 SNTAGT come from the germline V gene. The V end was cut by 3 bases, the J end by 5 bases, with 7 bases between. The CDR3 nucleotides read TGTGCCAGCAGTGATAGAGGTACCGGGGAGCTGTTTTTT. Amino acids: CASSDRGTGELFF.

Only one count was recorded for this clone. V gene TRBV5-1 combines with J gene TRBJ2-3; 8 nucleotides align to TRBD1. V was pared by 0 bases and J by 4 bases, with 4 bases of the junction left unmatched. Germline V CDR1 and CDR2: SGHRS, YFSETQ. The CDR3 sequence is 15 residues long. CDR3: CASSLDRGNADTQYF. CDR3 bases: TGCGCCAGCAGCTTGGACAGGGGGAACGCAGATACGCAGTATTTT. Filled out from reference TRBV5-1 and TRBJ2-3, the complete variable domain reads KAGVTQTPRYLIKTRGQQVTLSCSPISGHRSVSWYQQTPGQGLQFLFEYFSETQRNKGNFPGRFSGRQFSNSRSEMNVSTLELGDSALYLCASSLDRGNADTQYFGPGTRLTVL.

This rearrangement joins TRBV7-9 to TRBJ1-5, with D hard to call. This CDR3 has 12 residues. V lost 2 bases and J 15 bases, leaving 14 bases between the germline ends. Germline CDR1 and CDR2: SEHNR and FQNEAQ (reference sequence). The CDR3 DNA follows: TGTGCCAGCAGCTTAAACACACAGAACCCGCATTTT. Translated, it gives CASSLNTQNPHF.

The chain is built from TRBV10-3 and TRBJ1-1, with 7 bases matching TRBD1. The CDR3 covers 14 residues. The V and J ends lost 7 bases and 0 bases, in that order; junction bases with no gene match: 5. Germline V gene lookup returns CDR1 ENHRY and CDR2 SYGVKD. The CDR3 region is CAIKYGTVNTEAFF. The CDR3, as DNA: TGTGCCATCAAGTACGGGACAGTGAACACTGAAGCTTTCTTT.

V gene TRBV7-6 combines with J gene TRBJ2-3; 11 bases align to TRBD2. This CDR3 spans 16 amino acids. Germline CDR1 and CDR2: SGHVS and FNYEAQ. The ends lost 0 bases at V and 2 bases at J; junction bases unmatched: 1. This CDR3 is CASSLASGGATDTQYF. CDR3 nucleotides: TGTGCCAGCAGCTTAGCTAGCGGGGGGGCCACAGATACGCAGTATTTT.

The chain combines TRBV5-6 with TRBJ2-5; 9 positions match TRBD1. The CDR3 runs to 15 residues. The V segment lost 7 bases and the J segment 5 bases; nucleotides outside the gene matches: 12. Germline values: CDR1 SGHDT, CDR2 YYEEEE. The CDR3 DNA sequence: TGTGCCAGCGGTCCCGGGACAGGGTCTTTGGAGACCCAGTACTTC. Translating it yields CASGPGTGSLETQYF.

The chain is built from TRBV5-1 and TRBJ1-2; D not resolved. V gave up 4 bases and J gave up 4 bases, with 17 bases separating them. The CDR3 has 15 residues. Germline lookup yields CDR1 SGHRS and CDR2 YFSETQ. The CDR3 DNA reads as TGCGCCAGCAGCCCTGCCCCTAGGTTTTCCTATGGCTACACCTTC. Encoded protein: CASSPAPRFSYGYTF.

J is TRBJ1-5 and V is TRBV19; 7 bases align to TRBD1. Germline V gene data show CDR1 as LNHDA and CDR2 as SQIVND (reference sequence). J was trimmed by 3 bases and V by 4 bases; bases with no gene match: 3. CDR3 length: 14 amino acids. This CDR3 reads CASSNGQDNQPQHF. CDR3 sequence (DNA): TGTGCCAGTAGTAACGGACAGGACAATCAGCCCCAGCATTTT.

CDR3 region: CASSPTRTGGYRENEQYF. DNA for the CDR3: TGTGCCAGCAGTCCTACCCGGACAGGGGGCTACAGGGAGAACGAGCAGTACTTC. V usage is TRBV6-6 and J usage is TRBJ2-7, with TRBD1 matching 11 bases. V was clipped by 5 bases and J by 5 bases; unmatched bases: 17. This CDR3 region has 18 residues. The germline V gene has CDR1 MNHNY and CDR2 SVGAGI (reference sequence).

The CDR3: CASSYSGRNTEAFF. The CDR3 coding sequence is TGTGCCAGCAGTTACTCTGGCCGGAACACTGAAGCTTTCTTT. The chain employs TRBV6-6 and TRBJ1-1, with D unclear. Trimming cost V 0 bases and J 1 base, with 6 bases left between them. The CDR3 consists of 14 residues. In germline, CDR1 is MNHNY, CDR2 SVGAGI (reference sequence).

For the CDR3, the DNA is TGTGCCAGCAGCTTAGGACCAACCGGGGGGCTGAACACCGGGGAGCTGTTTTTT. Translated, it gives CASSLGPTGGLNTGELFF. The V call is TRBV7-2, the J call TRBJ2-2; TRBD2 is a possible D gene (7 bases). Trimming stripped 1 base from V and 1 base from J, with 16 bases between. The CDR3 runs to 18 residues. In germline, CDR1 is SGHTA, CDR2 FQGNSA.

The chain has TRBV27 and TRBJ1-6; the match to TRBD1 covers 7 bases. Germline V gene data show CDR1 as MNHEY and CDR2 as SMNVEV (reference sequence). V gave up 8 bases and J gave up 7 bases; unmatched junction bases: 14. The CDR3 contains 16 residues. The CDR3 nucleotides are TGTGCCAGCCGCCAATTAAGGACAGGCGAGAATTCACCCCTCCACTTT. It translates to CASRQLRTGENSPLHF.